The sequence of this T cell receptor beta chain was determined in a study of blood T cell repertoires in COVID-19. About the research overall: From T cells, B-cell-depleted T cells, or PBMCs came the material, which was cDNA or gDNA.

Assay: immunoSEQ multiplex PCR; the TCRdb copy retains only in-frame clones and omits some. This table holds around 150,000 clones, approximately 90% found once. The CDR3 spans 16 residues. Per the germline V gene, CDR1 is MNHEY and CDR2 is SVGEGT. V trimming: 5 bases; J trimming: 0 bases; junction bases outside the gene matches: 7. Sequencing input: peripheral blood. The chain employs TRBV6-2 or TRBV6-3 and TRBJ1-3; 7 bases are shared with TRBD1. This clonotype was sampled from a man aged 25 to 40 with COVID-19, enrolled during active disease. The CDR3 DNA reads TGTGCCAGCAGTCTCACAGGGGCCTACTCTGGAAACACCATATATTTT. Protein product: CASSLTGAYSGNTIYF.